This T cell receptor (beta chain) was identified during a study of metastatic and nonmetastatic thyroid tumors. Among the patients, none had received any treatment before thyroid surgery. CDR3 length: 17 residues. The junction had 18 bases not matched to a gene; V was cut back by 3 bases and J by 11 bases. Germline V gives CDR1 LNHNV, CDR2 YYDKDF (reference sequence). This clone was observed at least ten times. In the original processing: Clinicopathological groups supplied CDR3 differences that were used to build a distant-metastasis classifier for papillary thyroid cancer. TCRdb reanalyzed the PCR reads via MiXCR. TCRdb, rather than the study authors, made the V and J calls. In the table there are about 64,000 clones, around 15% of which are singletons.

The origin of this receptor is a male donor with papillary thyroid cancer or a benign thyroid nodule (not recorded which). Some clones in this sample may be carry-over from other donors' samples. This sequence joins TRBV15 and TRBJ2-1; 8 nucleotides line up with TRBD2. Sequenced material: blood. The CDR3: CATSSPPRGSGAFKQFF. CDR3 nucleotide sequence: TGTGCCACCAGCAGCCCCCCTCGGGGTAGCGGGGCATTTAAGCAGTTCTTC.